The T cell receptor (beta chain) described here comes from a study of human T cells and chemical hapten exposure. Study-level information: Diphenylcyclopropenone was applied weekly to patients' scalps across the roughly 25-week study. Study results and caveats: A positive correlation with patch test score was found for PT1 expanded TCR counts. Sensitizing to DPC left TCRs with a frequency above 1 in 1000 unaltered.

Note on this clonotype: What it binds is unknown.

Time point described: pre-sensitization, week 0. As to treatment: therapeutic diphenylcyclopropenone sensitization with weekly scalp DPC. The V gene lost 3 bases and the J gene lost 9 bases, with 12 bases spanning the gap. Looked up from germline, CDR1 is MDHEN and CDR2 is SYDVKM. The CDR3 has 13 amino acids. Via MiXCR, TCRdb re-called the RACE reads, giving one row per CDR3 protein. The sample consists of some 330,000 distinct CDR3 sequences, about 5.4% of them appearing once. The sequencing used whole blood, collected in connection with sensitization to the hapten diphenylcyclopropenone (DPC). The sequence came from a woman between 18 and 29 years old with alopecia areata. Some clones in this sample may be carry-over from other donors' samples. The chain carries TRBV28 and TRBJ2-4, with D perhaps matching TRBD1 (6 bases). CDR3 residues: CASSFTDRSIQYF. CDR3 nucleotides: TGTGCCAGCAGTTTTACCGACAGGTCCATTCAGTACTTC.